This T cell receptor beta chain was captured by sequencing in a study of T cells in Graves' hyperthyroidism and ophthalmopathy. Concerning this clonotype: The target antigen is unknown.

Study-level results: Most expanded thyroid clonotypes above 0.001 recurred in blood.

V shed 5 bases and J 0 bases; nucleotides not matched to a gene: 12. CDR3 length equals 18 residues. The V gene's germline CDR1 is LGHNA and CDR2 YSLEER. Researchers amplified the TCR beta CDR3 regions from RNA transcripts. With the HTBI primer set, the TCR CDR3 went through a first round of RT-PCR. From the multiplex PCR reads, TCRdb called clonotypes with MiXCR, one entry per CDR3 protein. The sample carries some 210,000 distinct CDR3 sequences, about 15% recorded once. Subjects aged 18 to 65 presented with newly diagnosed hyperthyroidism of less than 2 months' duration. Patients with uncontrolled infections, other autoimmune diseases, pregnancy or lactation were excluded. Each 10 ml fresh peripheral blood draw supplied the PBMCs.

The clonotype originates from a man aged 45-65 years with Graves' hyperthyroidism. This sequence joins TRBV4-3 and TRBJ2-3, with 9 bases aligning to TRBD2. Material for sequencing was blood. The DNA of the CDR3 is TGCGCCAGCAGCTCGCAGCTAGCGGGACCTTCTAGCACAGATACGCAGTATTTT. Amino acids: CASSSQLAGPSSTDTQYF.